These 5 T cell receptor beta chains originate from one sample sequenced in a study of T cells in Graves' hyperthyroidism and ophthalmopathy. Using RNA transcripts as the source, TCR beta CDR3 regions were amplified. Initially, a first-round RT-PCR of the TCR CDR3 employed the HTBI primer set. TCRdb reprocessed the multiplex PCR reads with MiXCR, giving one entry per CDR3 protein. The sample has about 560,000 distinct CDR3 sequences, over 15% seen once. The sample consisted of blood. The receptors derive from a woman younger than 30 with Graves' hyperthyroidism.

This chain uses TRBV20-1 with TRBJ2-7; 7 bases are a match to TRBD1. The V and J ends lost 3 bases and 0 bases, in that order; junction bases with no gene match: 14. Germline-derived CDR1 and CDR2 are DFQATT and SNEGSKA (reference sequence). This CDR3 is built from 17 residues. The DNA of the CDR3 is TGCAGTGCTAGCTCGGCATCAGGACAGGCACTCTCCTACGAGCAGTACTTC. This gives the protein CSASSASGQALSYEQYF.

This clonotype was recorded a few times. One end of the junction fails to match germline, which may point to a read error. The chain has TRBV7-2 and TRBJ2-1; 8 nucleotides agree with TRBD2. Looked up from germline, CDR1 is SGHTA and CDR2 is FQGNSA. There are 16 residues in the CDR3. The chain's CDR3 is CARSLVGLGGYNEQFF. The CDR3 region has the DNA TGTGCCCGCAGCTTAGTGGGACTAGGGGGGTACAATGAGCAGTTCTTC.

J is TRBJ2-2 and V is TRBV19; the D gene is possibly TRBD2 (6 bases). The CDR3 has 12 residues. V was pared by 6 bases and J by 7 bases, with 9 bases between. In germline, CDR1 is LNHDA, CDR2 SQIVND (reference sequence). CDR3 sequence reads: CASRWGVGELFF. In nucleotides, the CDR3 is TGTGCCAGTAGATGGGGGGTCGGGGAGCTGTTTTTT.

This clonotype appeared a few times. The CDR3 sequence is CASRHGTPKGNTIYF. CDR3 DNA sequence: TGTGCCAGCAGGCATGGGACTCCTAAGGGAAACACCATATATTTT. This chain links TRBV12-3 or TRBV12-4 with TRBJ1-3, with a tentative D call TRBD1 (5 bases). The CDR3 spans 15 residues. Deletions cut 6 bases from V and 4 bases from J, with 16 bases between.

The V call is TRBV19, the J call TRBJ1-1, with D unclear. This CDR3 spans 13 amino acids. The germline gives CDR1 LNHDA, CDR2 SQIVND (reference sequence). Trimming pared 4 bases from V and 3 bases from J, leaving 9 bases between. For the CDR3, the DNA is TGTGCCAGTAGTAAGGGTTGGGACACTGAAGCTTTCTTT. Encoded protein: CASSKGWDTEAFF.